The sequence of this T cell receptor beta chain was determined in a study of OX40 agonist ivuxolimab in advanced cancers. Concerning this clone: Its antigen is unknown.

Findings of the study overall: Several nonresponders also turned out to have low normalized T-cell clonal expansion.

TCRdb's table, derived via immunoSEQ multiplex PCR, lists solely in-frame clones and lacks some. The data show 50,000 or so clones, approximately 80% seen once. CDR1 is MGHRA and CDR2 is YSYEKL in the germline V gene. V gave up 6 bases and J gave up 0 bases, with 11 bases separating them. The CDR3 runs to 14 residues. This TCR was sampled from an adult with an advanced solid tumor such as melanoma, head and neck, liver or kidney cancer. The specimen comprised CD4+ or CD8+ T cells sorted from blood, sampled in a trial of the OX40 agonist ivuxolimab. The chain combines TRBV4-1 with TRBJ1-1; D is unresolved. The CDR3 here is CASRGRTMNTEAFF. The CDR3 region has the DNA TGCGCCAGCAGAGGACGGACGATGAACACTGAAGCTTTCTTT.